These T cell receptor beta chains were read from a single sample in a study of blood T cell repertoires in COVID-19. The method was immunoSEQ multiplex PCR; TCRdb's version includes in-frame clones alone and lacks a portion of them. The sample lists about 98,000 clones, 81% occurring once. Sequenced input: peripheral blood. The receptor set was obtained from a woman older than 75 with acute or convalescent COVID-19. Both conserved end residues are part of each CDR3. A D gene is named only where the DNA matches it firmly. Not all rows give a size; the values are once, few, many and, for expanded clones, a class.

V gene,J gene,clone size,D gene,CDR3 protein,CDR3 DNA
TRBV19,TRBJ2-2,.,.,CASSPPTGNTGELFF,TGTGCCAGTAGTCCTCCGACAGGGAACACCGGGGAGCTGTTTTTT
TRBV4-2,TRBJ1-4,.,TRBD1,CASSQVKQGLSSDEKLFF,TGTGCCAGCAGCCAAGTTAAACAGGGGCTATCTAGTGATGAAAAACTGTTTTTT
TRBV28,TRBJ2-2,.,.,CASSPPDTLTGELFF,TGTGCCAGCAGTCCCCCGGACACTCTAACCGGGGAGCTGTTTTTT
TRBV6-5,TRBJ2-2,.,.,CASSYSLRGPGELFF,TGTGCCAGCAGTTACTCTTTGCGGGGGCCCGGGGAGCTGTTTTTT
TRBV9,TRBJ1-4,.,.,CASSLQPATNEKLFF,TGTGCCAGCAGCTTACAGCCTGCAACTAATGAAAAACTGTTTTTT
TRBV2,TRBJ1-2,.,.,CASSSFVVDSSYGYTF,TGTGCCAGCAGTTCCTTCGTGGTGGACTCGAGCTATGGCTACACCTTC
TRBV5-4,TRBJ1-6,.,TRBD1,CASSSTGQGNSPLHF,TGTGCCAGCAGCTCGACGGGACAGGGGAATTCACCCCTCCACTTT
TRBV5-1,TRBJ1-3,.,TRBD1,CASSIQPRDRGTSGNTIYF,TGCGCCAGCAGCATCCAACCCCGGGACAGGGGGACCTCTGGAAACACCATATATTTT
TRBV19,TRBJ2-5,once,TRBD2,CASSAWASGNQETQYF,TGTGCCAGTAGCGCGTGGGCTAGCGGGAACCAAGAGACCCAGTACTTC
TRBV7-2,TRBJ1-1,.,TRBD1,CASSLGTGWRMNTEAFF,TGTGCCAGCAGCCTAGGGACAGGGTGGAGGATGAACACTGAAGCTTTCTTT
TRBV5-1,TRBJ2-1,.,TRBD2,CASSLEGLKNEQFF,TGCGCCAGCAGCTTGGAGGGACTAAAAAATGAGCAGTTCTTC
TRBV7-9,TRBJ2-1,.,TRBD2,CASSFSSGGKNEQFF,TGTGCCAGCAGCTTTAGTAGCGGGGGTAAAAATGAGCAGTTCTTC
TRBV12-5,TRBJ1-4,once,.,CASGLPIGTAGDEKLFF,TGTGCTAGTGGTTTGCCAATTGGAACAGCTGGCGATGAAAAACTGTTTTTT
TRBV19,TRBJ1-6,few,.,CASSTRQDSRPPLHF,TGTGCCAGTAGTACCCGACAGGATTCCCGGCCACCCCTCCACTTT
TRBV29-1,TRBJ2-3,once,TRBD2,CSVDGLAGLDTQYF,TGCAGCGTTGACGGACTAGCGGGTCTGGATACGCAGTATTTT
TRBV5-6,TRBJ2-1,once,TRBD2,CASSEGRGGPFF,TGTGCCAGCAGCGAGGGGAGGGGTGGACCGTTCTTC
TRBV3-1/TRBV3-2,TRBJ1-4,.,.,CASSQVHPQATNEKLFF,TGTGCCAGCAGCCAAGTCCACCCACAGGCAACTAATGAAAAACTGTTTTTT
TRBV7-8,TRBJ1-1,.,TRBD1,CASRPGGGTEAFF,TGTGCCAGCAGGCCAGGGGGCGGAACTGAAGCTTTCTTT
TRBV2,TRBJ1-4,few,.,CASRYRPVNEKLFF,TGTGCCAGCAGATACAGACCGGTTAATGAAAAACTGTTTTTT
TRBV4-3,TRBJ1-2,.,.,CASSPTPGEGYGYTF,TGCGCCAGCAGTCCAACCCCTGGAGAGGGCTATGGCTACACCTTC
TRBV11-2,TRBJ2-5,.,.,CASSLNAATIETQYF,TGTGCCAGCAGCTTAAATGCTGCGACAATAGAGACCCAGTACTTC
TRBV30,TRBJ1-2,few,.,CAWTIRRGYGYTF,TGTGCCTGGACCATTAGAAGGGGCTATGGCTACACCTTC
TRBV18,TRBJ1-5,.,.,CASSPEGLPNQPQHF,TGTGCCAGCTCACCGGAGGGACTACCCAATCAGCCCCAGCATTTT
TRBV7-2,TRBJ1-6,.,.,CAIPVGRSYNSPLHF,TGTGCCATTCCAGTGGGCCGCTCCTATAATTCACCCCTCCACTTT
TRBV10-1,TRBJ1-6,.,.,CASSEGSGKSPLHF,TGCGCCAGCAGTGAGGGGTCAGGCAAATCACCCCTCCACTTT
TRBV7-2,TRBJ1-2,.,TRBD1,CASSLYPTGSYGYTF,TGTGCCAGCAGCTTATACCCGACAGGGAGCTATGGCTACACCTTC
TRBV5-5,TRBJ1-1,.,.,CASSLEANGEAFF,TGTGCCAGCAGCTTGGAAGCGAACGGTGAAGCTTTCTTT
TRBV5-8,TRBJ2-7,.,TRBD1,CASSLGPGGGYEQYF,TGTGCCAGCAGCTTGGGTCCAGGGGGCGGCTACGAGCAGTACTTC
TRBV4-2,TRBJ1-4,.,.,CASSQRQGGEKLFF,TGTGCCAGCAGCCAACGGCAGGGCGGAGAAAAACTGTTTTTT
TRBV6-2/TRBV6-3,TRBJ2-5,.,.,CASSYLETQYF,TGTGCCAGCAGTTATCTGGAGACCCAGTACTTC
TRBV6-2/TRBV6-3,TRBJ1-4,few,TRBD1,CASSRGQATNEKLFF,TGTGCCAGCAGCCGCGGACAGGCAACTAATGAAAAACTGTTTTTT
TRBV7-2,TRBJ1-5,.,.,CASSADSNQPQHF,TGTGCCAGCAGCGCAGATAGCAATCAGCCCCAGCATTTT
TRBV28,TRBJ1-1,.,.,CASSPHQNTEAFF,TGTGCCAGCAGTCCCCATCAGAACACTGAAGCTTTCTTT
TRBV2,TRBJ1-4,.,TRBD1,CASRITGGNEKLFF,TGTGCCAGCAGGATAACAGGGGGGAATGAAAAACTGTTTTTT
TRBV11-3,TRBJ2-2,.,TRBD2,CASSRLAGFNTGELFF,TGTGCCAGCAGTCGACTAGCGGGTTTTAACACCGGGGAGCTGTTTTTT
TRBV30,TRBJ1-1,.,.,CAWSGLGGTEAFF,TGTGCCTGGAGTGGATTGGGGGGCACTGAAGCTTTCTTT
TRBV19,TRBJ1-3,.,.,CASTTGHLSGNTIYF,TGTGCCAGTACCACCGGACACCTCTCTGGAAACACCATATATTTT
TRBV27,TRBJ2-2,.,.,CASSQLGKELFF,TGTGCCAGCAGCCAGCTAGGAAAGGAGCTGTTTTTT
TRBV12-3/TRBV12-4,TRBJ1-2,.,.,CASSPTNDYGYTF,TGTGCCAGCAGCCCGACAAACGACTATGGCTACACCTTC
TRBV11-2,TRBJ2-3,.,TRBD2,CASSLVAGVPTDTQYF,TGTGCCAGCAGCTTAGTAGCGGGGGTTCCCACAGATACGCAGTATTTT
TRBV5-1,TRBJ2-7,.,.,CASSPTAGSIGEQYF,TGCGCCAGCAGCCCTACCGCAGGGTCTATAGGCGAGCAGTACTTC
TRBV10-3,TRBJ2-3,.,TRBD2,CATLAGGAGDTQYF,TGTGCCACCCTAGCGGGGGGGGCTGGAGATACGCAGTATTTT
TRBV27,TRBJ2-5,few,.,CASSLFGGLETQYF,TGTGCCAGCAGTTTATTCGGAGGGCTCGAGACCCAGTACTTC